These 26 T cell receptor beta chains came from one sample sequenced in a study of persistence of HIV-infected CD4 T cells. No antigens are known for them. Anti-CD3/anti-CD28 beads served as a nonspecific positive control stimulus. Responding CD4+ T cells were sorted by upregulation of both CD40 ligand and CD69. The immunoSEQ assay was version 4, run in survey mode. Sequencing used immunoSEQ multiplex PCR; TCRdb keeps in-frame clones, though not all of them. Of around 47,000 clones detected, more than 85% appear once; the ten largest clones hold around 1.8%. Here the sequenced sample was CD4+ T cells sorted from PBMCs after roughly 17-hour stimulation, taken from a patient who received antiretroviral therapy. The receptors shown here come from an adult man with HIV who was CMV-seropositive.

This clone was seen only once. This chain links TRBV6-5 with TRBJ2-1, with D perhaps TRBD1 (6 bases). The CDR3 sequence is 15 residues long. The germline gives CDR1 MNHEY, CDR2 SVGAGI. Trimming pared 5 bases from V and 3 bases from J, leaving 14 bases between. The CDR3 nucleotides are TGTGCCAGCAGTAGGACAGCCCCTAACTACAATGAGCAGTTCTTC. Translated: CASSRTAPNYNEQFF.

J is TRBJ1-4 and V is TRBV9; D might be TRBD1 (5 bases). The CDR3 spans 16 residues. Germline assignment: CDR1 SGDLS and CDR2 YYNGEE. Trimming removed 0 bases at V and 8 bases at J, with 17 bases between. CDR3 nucleotides: TGTGCCAGCAGCGTAGAGTTCCCCAGGGAGGGAGAAAAACTGTTTTTT. Protein: CASSVEFPREGEKLFF.

This sequence joins TRBV3-1 (or the pseudogene TRBV3-2) and TRBJ1-1; D is undetermined. Germline CDR1 and CDR2: LGHDT and YNNKEL (reference sequence). The V and J ends lost 1 base and 0 bases respectively, with 6 bases between them. The CDR3 length is 14 residues. CDR3 bases: TGTGCCAGCAGCCAAGCTGGATTGAACACTGAAGCTTTCTTT. Translation gives CASSQAGLNTEAFF.

The chain couples TRBV5-4 to TRBJ2-7; 9 positions match TRBD1. V dropped 4 bases and J dropped 2; count of bases not matched to a gene: 7. The CDR3 loop spans 15 amino acids. Germline V gives CDR1 SGHNT, CDR2 YYREEE (reference sequence). The CDR3, as DNA: TGTGCCAGCAGCGTAGGACAGGGGATAACCTACGAGCAGTACTTC. This gives the protein CASSVGQGITYEQYF.

The V gene is TRBV9, the J gene TRBJ2-4; TRBD2 is a possible D gene (5 bases). The CDR3 has 12 residues. CDR1 and CDR2 (germline): SGDLS, YYNGEE. The V gene lost 3 bases and the J gene lost 7 bases, with 8 bases spanning the gap. The CDR3 nucleotides are TGTGCCAGCAGCGGGACGGGGAACATTCAGTACTTC. Its protein product is CASSGTGNIQYF. The complete variable domain, with remaining parts taken from reference TRBV9 and TRBJ2-4, reads DSGVTQTPKHLITATGQRVTLRCSPRSGDLSVYWYQQSLDQGLQFLIQYYNGEERAKGNILERFSAQQFPDLHSELNLSSLELGDSALYFCASSGTGNIQYFGAGTRLSVL.

The gene calls are TRBV3-1 (or the pseudogene TRBV3-2) and TRBJ2-4; the D gene is possibly TRBD2 (5 bases). CDR1 LGHDT and CDR2 YNNKEL come from the germline V gene (reference sequence). V was pared by 3 bases and J by 9 bases, with 15 bases between. The CDR3 extends over 14 amino acids. CDR3: CASSHTGSLGIQYF. The DNA of the CDR3 is TGTGCCAGCAGCCATACGGGGAGCCTCGGCATTCAGTACTTC.

V usage is TRBV6-4 and J usage is TRBJ2-1; 8 bases fit TRBD2. After removal of 0 bases from V and 8 bases from J, the junction contained 3 bases not matched to a gene. The CDR3 sequence is 14 residues long. Germline lookup yields CDR1 MRHNA and CDR2 SNTAGT. This chain's CDR3 is CASSDSAGGDEQFF. CDR3 in DNA: TGTGCCAGCAGTGACTCGGCGGGGGGAGATGAGCAGTTCTTC.

The chain uses TRBV28 and TRBJ1-3; TRBD1 might be the D (5 bases). The V end lost 5 bases, the J end lost 7 bases, and 9 bases lay between the germline ends. Germline loops: CDR1 MDHEN, CDR2 SYDVKM. The CDR3 extends over 12 amino acids. The CDR3 sequence: CASSTTGNTIYF. The DNA of the CDR3 is TGTGCCAGCAGTACAACAGGCAACACCATATATTTT.

The chain carries TRBV9 and TRBJ1-6; the D gene is possibly TRBD1 (5 bases). The CDR3 runs 14 residues. The V gene lost 2 bases and the J gene lost 9 bases, with 12 bases spanning the gap. Germline CDR1 SGDLS, CDR2 YYNGEE. The CDR3 spells CASSVGVVGSPLHF. CDR3 in DNA: TGTGCCAGCAGCGTGGGGGTCGTAGGTTCACCCCTCCACTTT.

The J gene is TRBJ2-3, the V gene TRBV28, with 7 positions matching TRBD2. This CDR3 contains 14 residues. The junction had 11 bases not matched to a gene; V was cut back by 6 bases and J by 8 bases. Per germline, CDR1 MDHEN and CDR2 SYDVKM. The CDR3 region is CASRPSGLMGTQYF. The DNA of the CDR3 is TGTGCCAGCAGGCCTAGCGGCTTAATGGGTACGCAGTATTTT.

V is TRBV19 and J is TRBJ1-5; D unclear. The CDR3 loop spans 14 amino acids. Trimming took 7 bases from V and 0 from J, leaving 10 bases between them. Germline lookup yields CDR1 LNHDA and CDR2 SQIVND (reference sequence). This chain's CDR3 is CASTEKPSNQPQHF. For the CDR3, the DNA is TGTGCCAGTACGGAAAAGCCTAGCAATCAGCCCCAGCATTTT.

The chain is built from TRBV24-1 and TRBJ2-3; TRBD2 aligns across 9 bases. The junction had 6 bases not matched to a gene; V was cut back by 7 bases and J by 5 bases. Germline V gene lookup returns CDR1 KGHDR and CDR2 SFDVKD. This CDR3 is 14 amino acids long. The CDR3 nucleotides read TGTGCCACCAGCCCGGGACTAGCAATAGATACGCAGTATTTT. Its translation is CATSPGLAIDTQYF.

This rearrangement joins TRBV5-1 to TRBJ1-6, with a tentative D call TRBD1 (5 bases). There are 15 residues in the CDR3. Germline V CDR1 and CDR2: SGHRS, YFSETQ. The germline V and J ends were trimmed by 0 bases and 5 bases, with 9 bases remaining between them. The CDR3 nucleotides read TGCGCCAGCAGCTTGGAAGTACAGGATAATTCACCCCTCCACTTT. This encodes CASSLEVQDNSPLHF.

CDR3 in amino acids: CASSPRDRDSPLHF. The CDR3, as DNA: TGTGCCAGCTCACCCCGGGACAGGGATTCACCCCTCCACTTT. The rearrangement joins TRBV18 to TRBJ1-6, with 9 bases lining up with TRBD1. V gave up 3 bases and J gave up 8 bases; unmatched junction bases: 2. Germline assignment: CDR1 KGHSH and CDR2 LQKENI. The CDR3 contains 14 residues.

The chain couples TRBV7-9 to TRBJ2-7, with 12 bases identical to TRBD2. Trimming removed 3 bases from V and 5 bases from J; junction bases left unmatched: 2. Germline values: CDR1 SEHNR, CDR2 FQNEAQ (reference sequence). The CDR3 consists of 14 residues. The CDR3 region has the DNA TGTGCCAGCAGCTTGCTAGCGGGGGGGCACGAGCAGTACTTC. Protein sequence: CASSLLAGGHEQYF.

This clone was seen a few times. The chain links TRBV19 to TRBJ1-1, with a possible D match to TRBD1 (5 bases). This CDR3 region has 12 residues. Trimming cost V 4 bases and J 7 bases, with 10 bases left between them. Germline V gene lookup returns CDR1 LNHDA and CDR2 SQIVND (reference sequence). CDR3 DNA sequence: TGTGCCAGTAGTACCCCTGGGGGTGAAGCTTTCTTT. Its protein product is CASSTPGGEAFF. Full variable domain (rest looked up from reference TRBV19 and TRBJ1-1): DGGITQSPKYLFRKEGQNVTLSCEQNLNHDAMYWYRQDPGQGLRLIYYSQIVNDFQKGDIAEGYSVSREKKESFPLTVTSAQKNPTAFYLCASSTPGGEAFFGQGTRLTVV.

In nucleotides, the CDR3 is TGTGCCAGCAGCTTATTTCAGGGAGGGACCGGGGAGCTGTTTTTT. It codes for CASSLFQGGTGELFF. This chain links TRBV7-3 with TRBJ2-2; 7 nucleotides match TRBD2. Losses at the gene ends were 2 bases for V and 5 bases for J; bases not matched to a gene: 5. Germline V gives CDR1 SGHTA, CDR2 FQGTGA. The CDR3 sequence is 15 residues long.

This rearrangement joins TRBV19 to TRBJ1-1; a possible D gene is TRBD1 (5 bases). This CDR3 contains 14 residues. V was shortened by 7 bases and J by 0 bases, with 12 bases between the two germline ends. From germline, CDR1 is LNHDA and CDR2 SQIVND (reference sequence). Here the CDR3 reads CASMGGRMNTEAFF. CDR3 DNA: TGTGCCAGTATGGGGGGTAGAATGAACACTGAAGCTTTCTTT.

On this clone itself: Sequence at one end of the junction differs from germline and may be a read error. Other DNA sequences in this sample translate to the same CDR3. The chain has TRBV5-4 and TRBJ2-7, with D uncertain. Germline values: CDR1 SGHNT, CDR2 YYREEE (reference sequence). The CDR3 extends over 16 amino acids. The CDR3 nucleotides read TGTGCTAGCAATCCTGTCCCTGGGGTCAGTCCCTACGAGCAGTACTTC. It codes for CASNPVPGVSPYEQYF. Drawing the rest from reference TRBV5-4 and TRBJ2-7, the complete variable domain is ETGVTQSPTHLIKTRGQQVTLRCSSQSGHNTVSWYQQALGQGPQFIFQYYREEENGRGNFPPRFSGLQFPNYSSELNVNALELDDSALYLCASNPVPGVSPYEQYFGPGTRLTVT.

The J gene is TRBJ1-2, the V gene TRBV9; 7 positions match TRBD1. The CDR3 consists of 15 residues. V shed 4 bases, J shed 0 bases, and the junction held 6 bases outside the gene matches. In germline, CDR1 is SGDLS, CDR2 YYNGEE. CDR3 region: CASSRDQGANYGYTF. The CDR3 DNA follows: TGTGCCAGCAGCAGAGACCAGGGGGCTAACTATGGCTACACCTTC.

This sequence joins TRBV5-1 and TRBJ2-7; the D gene is possibly TRBD1 (6 bases). The CDR3 covers 17 residues. The germline V gene has CDR1 SGHRS and CDR2 YFSETQ. V lost 6 bases and J 0 bases, leaving 22 bases between the germline ends. CDR3 coding DNA: TGCGCCAGCACTTGGGGAAAGGGGCAGGGGAGCTCCTACGAGCAGTACTTC. This codes for CASTWGKGQGSSYEQYF.

The rearrangement uses TRBV7-3 and TRBJ2-3; no reliable D call. The CDR3 sequence is 16 residues long. From germline, CDR1 is SGHTA and CDR2 FQGTGA. Trimming took off 5 bases at V and 1 base at J, with 16 bases between the two ends. The CDR3 region is CASSPNPTIRTDTQYF. CDR3 sequence (DNA): TGTGCCAGCAGCCCAAACCCCACTATCCGCACAGATACGCAGTATTTT. Complete variable domain (other parts from reference TRBV7-3 and TRBJ2-3): GAGVSQTPSNKVTEKGKYVELRCDPISGHTALYWYRQSLGQGPEFLIYFQGTGAADDSGLPNDRFFAVRPEGSVSTLKIQRTERGDSAVYLCASSPNPTIRTDTQYFGPGTRLTVL.

This clone was detected only once. The genes are TRBV3-1 (or the pseudogene TRBV3-2) and TRBJ2-7; 8 bases match TRBD1. Trimming took 4 bases from V and 3 from J; bases not matched to a gene: 8. Per germline, CDR1 LGHDT and CDR2 YNNKEL (reference sequence). CDR3 length: 15 residues. The CDR3 DNA sequence: TGTGCCAGCAGCCCCGGGACAGGTATTTTCTACGAGCAGTACTTC. It specifies CASSPGTGIFYEQYF.

The CDR3 reads CASSRGSYEYNEQFF. Written as DNA, the CDR3 is TGTGCCAGTAGCCGAGGGAGTTACGAATACAATGAGCAGTTCTTC. V usage is TRBV19 and J usage is TRBJ2-1; weak D call: TRBD2 (5 bases). Trimming took off 6 bases at V and 4 bases at J, with 16 bases between the two ends. There are 15 residues in the CDR3. The V gene's germline CDR1 is LNHDA and CDR2 SQIVND (reference sequence).

The V call is TRBV19, the J call TRBJ1-5; tentative D call: TRBD1 (6 bases). This CDR3 spans 17 amino acids. Germline loops: CDR1 LNHDA, CDR2 SQIVND (reference sequence). Deletions cut 7 bases from V and 7 bases from J, with 26 bases between. For the CDR3, the DNA is TGTGCCAGTATGCGACACAGGGCCCCCAGTGTGGTGCAGCCCCAGCATTTT. As protein: CASMRHRAPSVVQPQHF.

The chain combines TRBV24-1 with TRBJ2-1, with 10 positions matching TRBD2. The CDR3 is made up of 15 amino acids. After removal of 9 bases from V and 7 bases from J, the junction contained 11 bases not matched to a gene. In germline, CDR1 is KGHDR, CDR2 SFDVKD. The CDR3 loop reads CATSRAGGPQNEQFF. The CDR3 nucleotides read TGTGCCACCTCTCGAGCGGGGGGGCCTCAAAATGAGCAGTTCTTC.